This T cell receptor (beta chain) was recovered during a study of blood T cell repertoires in COVID-19. Study overall: Sites in the United States, Italy and Spain provided acute and convalescent COVID-19 samples.

Germline V gene sequence: CDR1 LGHDT, CDR2 YNNKEL (reference sequence). The CDR3 consists of 16 residues. V was clipped by 4 bases and J by 4 bases; unmatched bases: 6. Authors' methods: Estimates of nucleated cell counts were drawn from the amplification of reference gene primers. Assay used: immunoSEQ multiplex PCR; TCRdb lists only in-frame clones, some missing. V, J and clone size are taken as reported in that table, and D and trimming were inferred from the DNA itself. The sample holds approximately 120,000 clones, roughly four fifths seen once. The chain recombines TRBV3-1 (or the pseudogene TRBV3-2) with TRBJ2-3; 12 nucleotides line up with TRBD2. The sequenced material came from peripheral blood. This sequence originates from a human donor in a cohort sampled during active COVID-19. This CDR3 is CASSLQTSGGPDTQYF. CDR3 in DNA: TGTGCCAGCAGCCTTCAGACTAGCGGGGGTCCAGATACGCAGTATTTT.